This T cell receptor beta chain was captured in a study of liver allograft versus peripheral blood T cells (dated by TCRdb to 2020 to 2022). At the level of the whole study: The study compared T cell receptor repertoires found within transplanted livers against repertoires in the peripheral blood of liver transplant recipients.

TCRdb shows the sequencer as Illumina MiSeq. The public reads were run again by TCRdb, first through fastp at Q25 and then through MiXCR, and only productive beta chains were kept. All rows with the same CDR3 protein become a single entry with the most common DNA and genes. Recorded for this sample are some 12,000 distinct CDR3 sequences; about a quarter of them occurred a single time. The ten largest clones take up about 1.6% of the sample. This clonotype is considered medium-sized (0.01 to 0.1%). No antigen is known for it. There are no base qualities to consult, and no much larger clone falls within one base. Broader findings and caveats from the paper: According to the report, the T cell receptor repertoires detected in peripheral blood were different from the repertoires found inside liver allografts.

The receptor was derived from a human patient who had a liver transplant. The graft donor may be the source of some T cells after a transplant.

The CDR3 in this case is CATSRLIYGQGEVQQPQHF. The sequenced DNA: TGTGCCACCAGCCGCCTGATATATGGACAGGGTGAAGTACAACAGCCCCAGCATTTT. The rearrangement combines TRBV15 with TRBJ1-5; TRBD1 agrees with 8 junctional bases. CDR3 length: 19 amino acids, cysteine to phenylalanine. Solely the CDR3 DNA is kept, with 57 bases framed from the first base. Reading the germline V gene (reference sequence) gives CDR1 LNHNV and CDR2 YYDKDF. After removal of 5 bases from V and 7 bases from J, the junction retains 22 bases not matched to a gene.